This TCR beta chain was identified in a study of technical replicates of blood from several donors. Trimming took 5 bases from V and 1 from J, leaving 11 bases between them. The CDR3 sequence is 14 residues long. The germline V gene has CDR1 SGHTA and CDR2 FQGTGA. TCRdb's table, derived via immunoSEQ multiplex PCR, lists solely in-frame clones and lacks some. In the table there are about 70,000 clones, 92% of which are singletons. The sequence came from a human donor in good health. Sequenced: T cells isolated from PBMCs. The J gene is TRBJ1-1, the V gene TRBV7-3; D not certain. CDR3 residues: CASSPTFGNTEAFF. The CDR3 coding sequence is TGTGCCAGCAGCCCTACCTTTGGGAACACTGAAGCTTTCTTT.